The T cell receptor (beta chain) under discussion was sequenced for a study of OX40 agonist ivuxolimab in advanced cancers. Germline CDR1 reads SGHRS; CDR2 reads YFSETQ. Trimming took 7 bases from V and 6 from J, leaving 19 bases between them. This CDR3 has 14 amino acids. TCRdb keeps only in-frame clones here, not all; method: immunoSEQ multiplex PCR. The sample contains about 79,000 clones, over 75% of which appear only once. The chain is built from TRBV5-1 and TRBJ1-2, with D possibly TRBD1 on 5 matching bases. The clonotype was recovered from an adult with an advanced solid tumor such as melanoma, head and neck, liver or kidney cancer. The specimen was CD4+ or CD8+ T cells sorted from blood, collected in a trial of the OX40 agonist ivuxolimab. The CDR3 region is CASGPAGDFHGYTF. The CDR3 DNA is TGCGCCAGCGGACCAGCGGGGGATTTTCATGGCTACACCTTC.